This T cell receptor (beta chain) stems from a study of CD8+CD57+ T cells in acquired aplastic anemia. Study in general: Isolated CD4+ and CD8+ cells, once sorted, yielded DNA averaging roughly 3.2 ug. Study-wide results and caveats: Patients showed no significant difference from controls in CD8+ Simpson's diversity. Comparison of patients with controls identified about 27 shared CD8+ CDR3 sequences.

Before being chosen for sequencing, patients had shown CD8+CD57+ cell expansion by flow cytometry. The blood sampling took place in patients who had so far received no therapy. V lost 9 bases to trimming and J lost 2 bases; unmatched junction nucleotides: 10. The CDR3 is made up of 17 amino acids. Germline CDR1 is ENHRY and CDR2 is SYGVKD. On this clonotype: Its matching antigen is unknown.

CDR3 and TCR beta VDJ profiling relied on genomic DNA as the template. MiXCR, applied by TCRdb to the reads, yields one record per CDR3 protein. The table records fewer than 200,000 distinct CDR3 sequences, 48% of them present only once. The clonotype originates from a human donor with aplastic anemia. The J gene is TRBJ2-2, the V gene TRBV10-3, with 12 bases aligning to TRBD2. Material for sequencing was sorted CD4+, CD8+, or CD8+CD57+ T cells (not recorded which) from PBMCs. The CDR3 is CAMRGASGGANTGELFF. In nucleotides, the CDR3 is TGTGCCATGCGGGGGGCTAGCGGGGGGGCTAACACCGGGGAGCTGTTTTTT.